These T cell receptor beta chains were read from a single sample in a study of blood T cell repertoires in COVID-19. Produced via immunoSEQ multiplex PCR; TCRdb's table is partial and in-frame only. The data contain about 76,000 clones, 83% of them seen just once; the ten biggest clones take up around 43%. Sequenced material: peripheral blood. Receptors originate from a man older than 75 with acute or convalescent COVID-19. CDR3s include the opening cysteine and the closing phenylalanine or tryptophan. The D gene is left open where the match is weak. A clone size is listed for some rows: how often the clone was seen (once, few, many), or a class if it is expanded.

d_call: NA; clone_size: NA; j_call: TRBJ2-1; v_call: TRBV19; cdr3_nt: TGTGCCAGTAGTATGTTCGGGGGGCCCTACAATGAGCAGTTCTTC; cdr3_aa: CASSMFGGPYNEQFF
d_call: NA; clone_size: NA; j_call: TRBJ1-4; v_call: TRBV19; cdr3_nt: TGTGCCAGCCAAGACAGCGCCGCCCTAAAACTGTTTTTT; cdr3_aa: CASQDSAALKLFF
d_call: TRBD1; clone_size: few; j_call: TRBJ2-7; v_call: TRBV3-1/TRBV3-2; cdr3_nt: TGTGCCAGCAGCCTCGGGACAGGTCTTATTGGCTACGAGCAGTACTTC; cdr3_aa: CASSLGTGLIGYEQYF
d_call: NA; clone_size: NA; j_call: TRBJ2-2; v_call: TRBV7-9; cdr3_nt: TGTGCCAGCAGTCCACAGGGTACCGGGGAGCTGTTTTTT; cdr3_aa: CASSPQGTGELFF
d_call: TRBD1; clone_size: NA; j_call: TRBJ2-7; v_call: TRBV14; cdr3_nt: TGTGCCAGCAGCCTCCGGGACAGGGCGTCCTACGAGCAGTACTTC; cdr3_aa: CASSLRDRASYEQYF
d_call: TRBD1; clone_size: NA; j_call: TRBJ2-7; v_call: TRBV11-2; cdr3_nt: TGTGCCAGCAGCGTAGGGACAGGGGAATCCTACGAGCAGTACTTC; cdr3_aa: CASSVGTGESYEQYF
d_call: TRBD2; clone_size: NA; j_call: TRBJ2-3; v_call: TRBV24-1; cdr3_nt: TGTGCCACCAGTGATTTGCTTAGCGACGGGACTAGCGGGGCAGATACGCAGTATTTT; cdr3_aa: CATSDLLSDGTSGADTQYF
d_call: NA; clone_size: NA; j_call: TRBJ1-6; v_call: TRBV27; cdr3_nt: TGTGCCAGCAGTACTTTACAGGGCTATAATTCACCCCTCCACTTT; cdr3_aa: CASSTLQGYNSPLHF
d_call: TRBD1; clone_size: NA; j_call: TRBJ1-2; v_call: TRBV9; cdr3_nt: TGTGCCAGCAGCGTAGCTCCCTGGGACAGCTATGGCTACACCTTC; cdr3_aa: CASSVAPWDSYGYTF
d_call: NA; clone_size: NA; j_call: TRBJ2-3; v_call: TRBV10-3; cdr3_nt: TGTGCCATGGGACCGGGAGTAGGCACAGATACGCAGTATTTT; cdr3_aa: CAMGPGVGTDTQYF
d_call: TRBD1; clone_size: NA; j_call: TRBJ2-7; v_call: TRBV28; cdr3_nt: TGTGCCAGCATGTTACAGGGGACCCGCGAGCAGTACTTC; cdr3_aa: CASMLQGTREQYF
d_call: TRBD2; clone_size: NA; j_call: TRBJ2-5; v_call: TRBV5-1; cdr3_nt: TGCGCCAGCAGCGAGGGGACTAGCGGTCAAGAGACCCAGTACTTC; cdr3_aa: CASSEGTSGQETQYF
d_call: NA; clone_size: NA; j_call: TRBJ2-1; v_call: TRBV5-1; cdr3_nt: TGCGCCAGCAGCCGACAAATTAATGAGTACAATGAGCAGTTCTTC; cdr3_aa: CASSRQINEYNEQFF
d_call: TRBD2; clone_size: NA; j_call: TRBJ2-7; v_call: TRBV2; cdr3_nt: TGTGCCAGCAGTGAAGGGACTAGCGGAGTCGGGCAGTACTTC; cdr3_aa: CASSEGTSGVGQYF
d_call: TRBD1; clone_size: NA; j_call: TRBJ2-5; v_call: TRBV7-7; cdr3_nt: TGTGCCAGCAGCCCCGATGGGACAGGGAGTCCTGGCCAGTACTTC; cdr3_aa: CASSPDGTGSPGQYF
d_call: NA; clone_size: NA; j_call: TRBJ1-1; v_call: TRBV11-2; cdr3_nt: TGTGCCAGCAGCTTAGTTGGTGGGAGGAACACTGAAGCTTTCTTT; cdr3_aa: CASSLVGGRNTEAFF
d_call: NA; clone_size: NA; j_call: TRBJ2-7; v_call: TRBV18; cdr3_nt: TGTGCCAGCTCCCACGGACAGACCTACGAGCAGTACTTC; cdr3_aa: CASSHGQTYEQYF
d_call: TRBD1; clone_size: NA; j_call: TRBJ1-5; v_call: TRBV5-4; cdr3_nt: TGTGCCAGCAGCTTGCAGGGACAGCATAGCAATCAGCCCCAGCATTTT; cdr3_aa: CASSLQGQHSNQPQHF
d_call: NA; clone_size: NA; j_call: TRBJ2-7; v_call: TRBV4-1; cdr3_nt: TGCGCCAGCAGCCAAGATTTGGCAGCTCTGAGGGAGCAGTACTTC; cdr3_aa: CASSQDLAALREQYF
d_call: TRBD2; clone_size: NA; j_call: TRBJ2-1; v_call: TRBV3-1/TRBV3-2; cdr3_nt: TGTGCCAGCAGCCAAGAGGGGGGGGGACTAGCGGCGTTCTTC; cdr3_aa: CASSQEGGGLAAFF
d_call: TRBD1; clone_size: NA; j_call: TRBJ2-7; v_call: TRBV6-5; cdr3_nt: TGTGCCAGCAGTTACTCGGGACAGGGTGTCGACGAGCAGTACTTC; cdr3_aa: CASSYSGQGVDEQYF
d_call: TRBD1; clone_size: NA; j_call: TRBJ1-3; v_call: TRBV4-3; cdr3_nt: TGCGCCAGCAGCCACGGGACAGGGGGCGAAGGAAACACCATATATTTT; cdr3_aa: CASSHGTGGEGNTIYF
d_call: NA; clone_size: few; j_call: TRBJ1-2; v_call: TRBV30; cdr3_nt: TGTGCCTGGAGTGTTCTGGGCGGGTATGGCTACACCTTC; cdr3_aa: CAWSVLGGYGYTF
d_call: NA; clone_size: few; j_call: TRBJ1-1; v_call: TRBV18; cdr3_nt: TGTGCCAGCTCACCCGAGACGGGGGGGAACACTGAAGCTTTCTTT; cdr3_aa: CASSPETGGNTEAFF
d_call: NA; clone_size: NA; j_call: TRBJ2-2; v_call: TRBV7-3; cdr3_nt: TGTGCCAGCAGCTCTTCCGGGACTTACACCGGGGAGCTGTTTTTT; cdr3_aa: CASSSSGTYTGELFF
d_call: NA; clone_size: NA; j_call: TRBJ1-1; v_call: TRBV5-1; cdr3_nt: TGCGCCAGCAGCTTGGATCGAGATGAAGCTTTCTTT; cdr3_aa: CASSLDRDEAFF